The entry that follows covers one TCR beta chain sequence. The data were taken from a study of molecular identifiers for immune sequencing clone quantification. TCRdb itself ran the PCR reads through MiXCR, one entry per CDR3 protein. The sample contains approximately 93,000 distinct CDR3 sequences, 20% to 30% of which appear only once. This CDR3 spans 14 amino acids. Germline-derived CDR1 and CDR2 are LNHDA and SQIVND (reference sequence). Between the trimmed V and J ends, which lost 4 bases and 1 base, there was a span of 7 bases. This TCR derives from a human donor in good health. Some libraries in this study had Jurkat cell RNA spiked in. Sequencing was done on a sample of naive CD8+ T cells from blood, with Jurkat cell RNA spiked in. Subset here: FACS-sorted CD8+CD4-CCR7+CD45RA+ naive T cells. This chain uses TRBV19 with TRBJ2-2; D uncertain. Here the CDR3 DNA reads TGTGCCAGTAGTACATGGGAGAACACCGGGGAGCTGTTTTTT. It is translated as CASSTWENTGELFF.